This T cell receptor beta chain is from a study of beta chain features in type 1 diabetes. As to this clone: No antigen is known for it. At one boundary the junction diverges from the germline segment, which might be a read error.

TCRB transcripts that were expressed got sequenced, as all of the isolated RNA had been reverse transcribed. Data came from immunoSEQ multiplex PCR; TCRdb stores just in-frame clones and leaves some out. The sample holds hundreds of thousands of clones, around an eighth seen once. Overall study results and limits: Across all four CD4+ subsets, people with type 1 diabetes showed modestly shorter TCRB CDR3s.

Sequencing input: naive CD4+ T cells from blood. This clonotype was obtained from a man aged 18 to 29 with type 1 diabetes.

CDR3 loop: CASSLALGTGGIETQYF. The CDR3 DNA sequence: TGTGCTAGCAGCTTAGCGCTAGGGACAGGGGGCATCGAGACCCAGTACTTC. The V call is TRBV7-7, the J call TRBJ2-5, with 12 bases matching TRBD1. This CDR3 has 17 residues. From germline, CDR1 is SSHAT and CDR2 FNYEAQ (reference sequence).